These 9 T cell receptor beta chains originate from one sample sequenced in a study of OX40 agonist ivuxolimab in advanced cancers. The protocol was immunoSEQ multiplex PCR, while the TCRdb copy is restricted to in-frame clones and leaves out a portion. The sample includes more than 75,000 clones, more than 85% of them seen just once. The sample consisted of CD4+ or CD8+ T cells sorted from blood, taken in a trial of the OX40 agonist ivuxolimab. Receptors originate from an adult with an advanced solid tumor such as melanoma, head and neck, liver or kidney cancer.

This clone was counted between two and nine times. Other DNA variants within this sample encode the same CDR3. The rearrangement joins TRBV5-1 to TRBJ2-3, with 9 positions matching TRBD1. CDR3 length: 14 amino acids. Looked up from germline, CDR1 is SGHRS and CDR2 is YFSETQ. With V trimmed by 4 bases and J by 3 bases, 3 bases remained unmatched. The CDR3 spells CASSPGQGTDTQYF. Here the CDR3 DNA reads TGCGCCAGCAGCCCGGGACAGGGAACAGATACGCAGTATTTT.

In the case of this clone: An end of the junction differs from the germline gene, which may be a read error. J is TRBJ1-2 and V is TRBV6-4, with unresolved D. CDR3 length: 9 residues. Germline V gene lookup returns CDR1 MRHNA and CDR2 SNTAGT. Written as DNA, the CDR3 is TGTGCCAGCACTTACCGGGTCCTCTTC. It translates to CASTYRVLF.

The chain joins TRBV19 to TRBJ2-5; D assignment may be TRBD1 or TRBD2 (5 bases each). This CDR3 is built from 17 residues. Trimming cost V 8 bases and J 3 bases, with 25 bases left between them. Looked up from germline, CDR1 is LNHDA and CDR2 is SQIVND (reference sequence). The CDR3 here is CASAEGPRDSAKETQYF. CDR3 DNA: TGTGCCAGTGCCGAGGGGCCCAGGGATTCGGCCAAAGAGACCCAGTACTTC.

The gene calls are TRBV30 and TRBJ2-3; D is perhaps TRBD1 (7 bases). V was cut by 0 bases and J by 5 bases, with 18 bases left in between. This CDR3 has 16 residues. The germline V gene encodes CDR1 GTSNPN and CDR2 SVGIG (reference sequence). Here the CDR3 reads CAWSVQGTYPIDTQYF. The CDR3 region has the DNA TGTGCCTGGAGTGTACAGGGGACTTATCCGATAGATACGCAGTATTTT. The whole variable domain, filled in from reference TRBV30 and TRBJ2-3, reads SQTIHQWPATLVQPVGSPLSLECTVEGTSNPNLYWYRQAAGRGLQLLFYSVGIGQISSEVPQNLSASRPQDRQFILSSKKLLLSDSGFYLCAWSVQGTYPIDTQYFGPGTRLTVL.

The rearrangement joins TRBV2 to TRBJ2-2; D ambiguous. The CDR3 has 15 residues. The V gene lost 7 bases and the J gene lost 1 base, with 13 bases spanning the gap. CDR1 is SNHLY, CDR2 FYNNEI, per germline. Written as DNA, the CDR3 is TGTGCCAGCACGCCTGGCAGGCTGAACACCGGGGAGCTGTTTTTT. Protein product: CASTPGRLNTGELFF.

V gene TRBV6-1 combines with J gene TRBJ2-1; 9 bases are a match to TRBD2. The V segment lost 4 bases and the J segment 6 bases; nucleotides outside the gene matches: 10. This CDR3 spans 16 amino acids. Germline V gene lookup returns CDR1 MNHNS and CDR2 SASEGT. The CDR3 bases are TGTGCCAGCAGTGGCCAGGTAGCGGGAGCGCTCAATGAGCAGTTCTTC. Protein: CASSGQVAGALNEQFF.

The chain combines TRBV28 with TRBJ1-2, with D hard to call. The CDR3 is 12 amino acids. Germline V CDR1 and CDR2: MDHEN, SYDVKM. Trimming stripped 4 bases from V and 2 bases from J, with 5 bases between. The CDR3 loop is CASSSVNYGYTF. As DNA, the CDR3 is TGTGCCAGCAGTTCCGTGAACTATGGCTACACCTTC.

In this sample, this clone turned up once. The CDR3 spells CASSVEGRGDTEAFF. CDR3 in DNA: TGTGCCAGCAGCGTAGAAGGCAGGGGAGACACTGAAGCTTTCTTT. V gene TRBV9 combines with J gene TRBJ1-1, with a tentative D call TRBD1 (6 bases). V lost 0 bases and J lost 3, with 12 bases in between. This CDR3 has 15 residues. Germline V lookup: CDR1 SGDLS, CDR2 YYNGEE.

The CDR3 loop is CASSLDGARGTDTQYF. The CDR3, as DNA: TGTGCCAGCAGCTTAGATGGTGCCAGGGGGACAGATACGCAGTATTTT. The V and J genes are TRBV11-3 and TRBJ2-3; TRBD1 agrees at 7 bases. V shed 0 bases and J 3 bases; nucleotides not matched to a gene: 6. The germline V gene encodes CDR1 SGHNT and CDR2 YENEEA. This CDR3 has 16 residues.